The 5 T cell receptor beta chains listed next were all sequenced from one sample in a study of blood T cell repertoires in COVID-19. Sequencing was performed with immunoSEQ multiplex PCR; in TCRdb, only in-frame clones are kept and a portion is missing. The top ten clones hold under 6.5% of a sample with about 71,000 clones, 90% of them seen once. Specimen: peripheral blood. All receptors derive from a woman aged 18-29 years with acute or convalescent COVID-19.

J is TRBJ2-2 and V is TRBV19; TRBD2 aligns across 8 bases. The CDR3 loop spans 16 amino acids. The V gene's germline CDR1 is LNHDA and CDR2 SQIVND (reference sequence). V shed 5 bases, J shed 4 bases, and the junction held 9 bases outside the gene matches. DNA for the CDR3: TGTGCCAGTAGTCCCCGCCCGGGGGGGCTCACCGGGGAGCTGTTTTTT. It yields the protein CASSPRPGGLTGELFF.

The chain couples TRBV27 to TRBJ1-1, with no clear D. V was cut by 3 bases and J by 1 base, with 6 bases left in between. Per germline, CDR1 MNHEY and CDR2 SMNVEV (reference sequence). This CDR3 spans 13 amino acids. The CDR3 protein is CASSFSRNTEAFF. CDR3 nucleotides: TGTGCCAGCAGTTTCTCGCGGAACACTGAAGCTTTCTTT.

The chain has TRBV7-9 and TRBJ1-4; no clear D gene. Germline CDR1 SEHNR, CDR2 FQNEAQ (reference sequence). The CDR3 consists of 15 residues. The ends were cut back, 1 base at V and 5 bases at J, with 11 bases in the middle. CDR3 sequence reads: CASSLVEGANEKLFF. In DNA, the CDR3 is TGTGCCAGCAGCTTAGTGGAGGGAGCGAATGAAAAACTGTTTTTT.

V and J are TRBV27 and TRBJ2-1; 12 nucleotides line up with TRBD2. Germline V gene lookup returns CDR1 MNHEY and CDR2 SMNVEV (reference sequence). The V gene end was trimmed by 5 bases and the J gene end by 7 bases; junction bases not matched to a gene: 12. CDR3 length: 17 residues. As DNA, the CDR3 is TGTGCCAGCAGTCTACATCCCCTAGCGGGAGGGCCAAATGAGCAGTTCTTC. This sequence encodes CASSLHPLAGGPNEQFF.

The chain combines TRBV2 with TRBJ1-2; 7 nucleotides agree with TRBD1. The trim removed 5 bases at V and 4 bases at J, leaving 7 bases unmatched. Germline assignment: CDR1 SNHLY and CDR2 FYNNEI. The CDR3 totals 14 residues. The DNA for the CDR3 is TGTGCCAGCAGTAGGCAGACAGGGCCCTATGGCTACACCTTC. It specifies CASSRQTGPYGYTF.